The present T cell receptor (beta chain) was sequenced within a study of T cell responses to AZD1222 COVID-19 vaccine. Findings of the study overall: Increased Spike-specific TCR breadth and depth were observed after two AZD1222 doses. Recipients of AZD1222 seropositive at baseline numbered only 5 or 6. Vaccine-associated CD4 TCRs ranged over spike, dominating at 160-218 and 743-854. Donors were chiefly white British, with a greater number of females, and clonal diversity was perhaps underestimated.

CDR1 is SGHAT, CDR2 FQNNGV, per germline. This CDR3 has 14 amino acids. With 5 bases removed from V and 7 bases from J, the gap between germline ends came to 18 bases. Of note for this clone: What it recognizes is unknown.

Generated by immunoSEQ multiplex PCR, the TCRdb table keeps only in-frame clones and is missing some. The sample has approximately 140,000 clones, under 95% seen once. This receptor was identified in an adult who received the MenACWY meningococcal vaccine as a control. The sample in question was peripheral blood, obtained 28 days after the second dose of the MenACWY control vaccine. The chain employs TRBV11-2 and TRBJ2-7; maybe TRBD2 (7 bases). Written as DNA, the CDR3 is TGTGCCAGCAGCCCTGGGGGGGGCCTGGGGGAGCAGTACTTC. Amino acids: CASSPGGGLGEQYF.